A selection of T cell receptor beta chains follows, all from one sample in a study of human T cells and chemical hapten exposure. In TCRdb, the RACE reads were re-called with MiXCR into one record per CDR3 protein. In the table there are under 200,000 distinct CDR3 sequences, 28% of which are singletons. The sample was whole blood, taken in connection with sensitization to the hapten diphenylcyclopropenone (DPC). The receptors derive from a woman aged 18 to 35 with alopecia areata. Some clones in this sample may be carry-over from other donors' samples. Each CDR3 is given with its conserved first and last residue. The order of the fields is CDR3 length, D gene, clone size, J gene, V gene, CDR3 DNA, CDR3 protein. D genes are given only for firm matches. Clone size is stated in some rows and not others, as once, few, many or a class when expanded.

cdr3_length: 12
d_call: NA
clone_size: NA
j_call: TRBJ2-7
v_call: TRBV20-1
cdr3_nt: TGCAGTGCTCTAGACTACTCCTACGAGCAGTACTTC
cdr3_aa: CSALDYSYEQYF

cdr3_length: 14
d_call: TRBD2
clone_size: NA
j_call: TRBJ2-4
v_call: TRBV4-1
cdr3_nt: TGCGCCAGCAGACAACTAGCGGGTAAAAACATTCAGTACTTC
cdr3_aa: CASRQLAGKNIQYF

cdr3_length: 16
d_call: TRBD2
clone_size: NA
j_call: TRBJ2-7
v_call: TRBV5-6
cdr3_nt: TGTGCCAGCAGCCCCACCCCGACTAGCGGATCCTACGAGCAGTACTTC
cdr3_aa: CASSPTPTSGSYEQYF

cdr3_length: 16
d_call: TRBD2
clone_size: NA
j_call: TRBJ2-1
v_call: TRBV3-1
cdr3_nt: TGTGCCAGCAGCCGCGGGGGACTAGCTTTCTACAATGAGCAGTTCTTC
cdr3_aa: CASSRGGLAFYNEQFF

cdr3_length: 13
d_call: NA
clone_size: few
j_call: TRBJ1-2
v_call: TRBV27
cdr3_nt: TGTGCCAGCGGGCCGGGACGTTTTCTTGGCTACACCTTC
cdr3_aa: CASGPGRFLGYTF

cdr3_length: 14
d_call: NA
clone_size: NA
j_call: TRBJ1-1
v_call: TRBV25-1
cdr3_nt: TGTGCCAGCAGTCGCGCACAGGGTTACACTGAAGCTTTCTTT
cdr3_aa: CASSRAQGYTEAFF

cdr3_length: 15
d_call: TRBD2
clone_size: NA
j_call: TRBJ2-3
v_call: TRBV4-3
cdr3_nt: TGCGCCAGCAGCCGGGACTACCGAAGCACAGATACGCAGTATTTT
cdr3_aa: CASSRDYRSTDTQYF

cdr3_length: 13
d_call: NA
clone_size: few
j_call: TRBJ1-2
v_call: TRBV29-1
cdr3_nt: TGCAGCGTTGAAGGACGGCGTGACGGGGGCTACACCTTC
cdr3_aa: CSVEGRRDGGYTF

cdr3_length: 12
d_call: TRBD1
clone_size: NA
j_call: TRBJ1-1
v_call: TRBV29-1
cdr3_nt: TGCAGCGTTGTAACAGGGGCTCCTGAAGCTTTCTTT
cdr3_aa: CSVVTGAPEAFF

cdr3_length: 14
d_call: NA
clone_size: NA
j_call: TRBJ1-1
v_call: TRBV6-2/TRBV6-3
cdr3_nt: TGTGCCAGCAGGATACAGGGAGGGGTAGCTGAAGCTTTCTTT
cdr3_aa: CASRIQGGVAEAFF

cdr3_length: 14
d_call: NA
clone_size: NA
j_call: TRBJ1-1
v_call: TRBV6-2/TRBV6-3
cdr3_nt: TGTGCCAGCAGTTACTCGACAGGGAACACTGAAGCTTTCTTT
cdr3_aa: CASSYSTGNTEAFF

cdr3_length: 12
d_call: NA
clone_size: NA
j_call: TRBJ2-2
v_call: TRBV27
cdr3_nt: TGTGCCAGCAGTTTATCCCCCGGGGAGCTGTTTTTT
cdr3_aa: CASSLSPGELFF

cdr3_length: 12
d_call: TRBD1
clone_size: NA
j_call: TRBJ2-1
v_call: TRBV6-5
cdr3_nt: TGTGCCAGCAGTTACACCGTTGGGACAGAGTTCTTC
cdr3_aa: CASSYTVGTEFF

cdr3_length: 16
d_call: TRBD2
clone_size: many
j_call: TRBJ2-1
v_call: TRBV4-3
cdr3_nt: TGCGCCAGCAGCGTTGCGGGGGGCAGCTCCTACAATGAGCAGTTCTTC
cdr3_aa: CASSVAGGSSYNEQFF

cdr3_length: 15
d_call: NA
clone_size: NA
j_call: TRBJ1-5
v_call: TRBV4-3
cdr3_nt: TGCGCCAGCAGCCAAGAACACAGCCCTTATCAGCCCCAGCATTTT
cdr3_aa: CASSQEHSPYQPQHF

cdr3_length: 17
d_call: NA
clone_size: NA
j_call: TRBJ1-2
v_call: TRBV5-6
cdr3_nt: TGTGCCAGCAGCTTGACCGGGGGCCGCAGATCGGACTATGGCTACACCTTC
cdr3_aa: CASSLTGGRRSDYGYTF

cdr3_length: 12
d_call: NA
clone_size: few
j_call: TRBJ1-1
v_call: TRBV7-9
cdr3_nt: TGTGCCAGCAGCCCGAGGGGGGCTGAAGCTTTCTTT
cdr3_aa: CASSPRGAEAFF

cdr3_length: 13
d_call: NA
clone_size: many
j_call: TRBJ1-1
v_call: TRBV6-1
cdr3_nt: TGTGCCAGCAGTGAAGTCTGGCACTCTGAAGCTTTCTTT
cdr3_aa: CASSEVWHSEAFF

cdr3_length: 12
d_call: NA
clone_size: few
j_call: TRBJ2-7
v_call: TRBV5-4
cdr3_nt: TGTGCCAGCAGCTGGGGAGGTTACGAGCAGTACTTC
cdr3_aa: CASSWGGYEQYF

cdr3_length: 14
d_call: NA
clone_size: NA
j_call: TRBJ1-1
v_call: TRBV6-2/TRBV6-3
cdr3_nt: TGTCCCAGCAGTTACAGGTCGGGAGGGGATGAAGCTTTCTTT
cdr3_aa: CPSSYRSGGDEAFF

cdr3_length: 12
d_call: NA
clone_size: few
j_call: TRBJ1-1
v_call: TRBV20-1
cdr3_nt: TGCAGTGCTAGATCGTTAAGCACTGAAGCTTTCTTT
cdr3_aa: CSARSLSTEAFF

cdr3_length: 13
d_call: NA
clone_size: many
j_call: TRBJ1-1
v_call: TRBV7-8
cdr3_nt: TGTGCCAGCAGCTTAGAGTTAAACACTGAAGCTTTCTTT
cdr3_aa: CASSLELNTEAFF

cdr3_length: 12
d_call: NA
clone_size: NA
j_call: TRBJ1-1
v_call: TRBV7-2
cdr3_nt: TGTGCCAGCAGCTTAGCGCAGGCGGCAGCTTTCTTT
cdr3_aa: CASSLAQAAAFF

cdr3_length: 14
d_call: NA
clone_size: few
j_call: TRBJ2-3
v_call: TRBV10-3
cdr3_nt: TGTGCCACCCTGGACTCGGCGAAGGGAGATACGCAGTATTTT
cdr3_aa: CATLDSAKGDTQYF

cdr3_length: 14
d_call: NA
clone_size: NA
j_call: TRBJ1-1
v_call: TRBV4-1
cdr3_nt: TGCGCCAGCAGCCAAGTAGGCGTGAACACTGAAGCTTTCTTT
cdr3_aa: CASSQVGVNTEAFF

cdr3_length: 17
d_call: TRBD1
clone_size: once
j_call: TRBJ1-5
v_call: TRBV7-9
cdr3_nt: TGTGCCAGCAGCCCGGGACAGGGTTTTTATAGCAATCAGCCCCAGCATTTT
cdr3_aa: CASSPGQGFYSNQPQHF

cdr3_length: 12
d_call: NA
clone_size: NA
j_call: TRBJ1-6
v_call: TRBV2
cdr3_nt: TGTGCCAGCAGGGCTTCCGATTCACCCCTCCACTTT
cdr3_aa: CASRASDSPLHF

cdr3_length: 11
d_call: NA
clone_size: NA
j_call: TRBJ2-1
v_call: TRBV20-1
cdr3_nt: TGCAGTGCGAGGTGGCTTGGTGAGCAGTTCTTC
cdr3_aa: CSARWLGEQFF

cdr3_length: 13
d_call: NA
clone_size: NA
j_call: TRBJ1-4
v_call: TRBV6-5
cdr3_nt: TGTGCCAGCAGTCCCTCTCGTGGCGAAAAACTGTTTTTT
cdr3_aa: CASSPSRGEKLFF

cdr3_length: 14
d_call: NA
clone_size: NA
j_call: TRBJ1-4
v_call: TRBV5-5
cdr3_nt: TGTGCCAGCAGCTTTATTTCCACTAATGAAAAACTGTTTTTT
cdr3_aa: CASSFISTNEKLFF

cdr3_length: 14
d_call: NA
clone_size: NA
j_call: TRBJ2-1
v_call: TRBV7-3
cdr3_nt: TGTGCCAGCAGCTTGAGTGGGGCTGTAAATGAGCAGTTCTTC
cdr3_aa: CASSLSGAVNEQFF

cdr3_length: 13
d_call: NA
clone_size: many
j_call: TRBJ2-3
v_call: TRBV4-3
cdr3_nt: TGCGCCAGCAGCCAAGCCGTCCCAGATACGCAGTATTTT
cdr3_aa: CASSQAVPDTQYF

cdr3_length: 15
d_call: NA
clone_size: few
j_call: TRBJ2-7
v_call: TRBV4-2
cdr3_nt: TGTGCCAGCAGCCAAGATGTTGGCAGCTCCTACGAGCAGTACTTC
cdr3_aa: CASSQDVGSSYEQYF

cdr3_length: 15
d_call: TRBD1
clone_size: few
j_call: TRBJ1-3
v_call: TRBV11-2
cdr3_nt: TGTGCCAGCAGCGGGGACAGGGTGGCCGGAAACACCATATATTTT
cdr3_aa: CASSGDRVAGNTIYF

cdr3_length: 15
d_call: NA
clone_size: few
j_call: TRBJ2-5
v_call: TRBV30
cdr3_nt: TGTGCCTGGAGAAGGGGGGGGTTGAACCAAGAGACCCAGTACTTC
cdr3_aa: CAWRRGGLNQETQYF

cdr3_length: 15
d_call: TRBD2
clone_size: few
j_call: TRBJ2-1
v_call: TRBV4-3
cdr3_nt: TGCGCCAGCAGCCGAAGCGGGGAGATCTACAATGAGCAGTTCTTC
cdr3_aa: CASSRSGEIYNEQFF

cdr3_length: 13
d_call: NA
clone_size: few
j_call: TRBJ1-2
v_call: TRBV5-5
cdr3_nt: TGTGCCAGCAGCCGGGCCGGGGACTATGGCTACACCTTC
cdr3_aa: CASSRAGDYGYTF

cdr3_length: 13
d_call: TRBD1
clone_size: NA
j_call: TRBJ1-1
v_call: TRBV6-1
cdr3_nt: TGTGCCAGCAGTGCCAGGGGGGAGCCTGAAGCTTTCTTT
cdr3_aa: CASSARGEPEAFF

cdr3_length: 13
d_call: TRBD1
clone_size: NA
j_call: TRBJ2-5
v_call: TRBV20-1
cdr3_nt: TGCAGTAACCGGGACAGGGGTAGAGAGACCCAGTACTTC
cdr3_aa: CSNRDRGRETQYF

cdr3_length: 11
d_call: NA
clone_size: few
j_call: TRBJ1-1
v_call: TRBV20-1
cdr3_nt: TGCAGTGCTAGAGAAGTAGTTGAAGCTTTCTTT
cdr3_aa: CSAREVVEAFF

cdr3_length: 16
d_call: NA
clone_size: NA
j_call: TRBJ1-1
v_call: TRBV20-1
cdr3_nt: TGCAGTGCAGTAGGTAGGCCAGACAACACAAACACTGAAGCTTTCTTT
cdr3_aa: CSAVGRPDNTNTEAFF

cdr3_length: 11
d_call: NA
clone_size: few
j_call: TRBJ2-1
v_call: TRBV6-6
cdr3_nt: TGTGCCAGCAAAAGGGATGGTGAGCAGTTCTTC
cdr3_aa: CASKRDGEQFF

cdr3_length: 13
d_call: TRBD2
clone_size: NA
j_call: TRBJ2-1
v_call: TRBV29-1
cdr3_nt: TGCAGCGTTGACATGCTAGCGGGGTATGAGCAGTTCTTC
cdr3_aa: CSVDMLAGYEQFF

cdr3_length: 11
d_call: NA
clone_size: NA
j_call: TRBJ2-1
v_call: TRBV9
cdr3_nt: TGTGCCAGCAAAGGGGTCGATGAGCAGTTCTTC
cdr3_aa: CASKGVDEQFF

cdr3_length: 12
d_call: NA
clone_size: few
j_call: TRBJ1-2
v_call: TRBV29-1
cdr3_nt: TGCAGCGTTGGATGGAATAACTATGGCTACACCTTC
cdr3_aa: CSVGWNNYGYTF

cdr3_length: 13
d_call: NA
clone_size: NA
j_call: TRBJ2-1
v_call: TRBV4-3
cdr3_nt: TGCGCCAGCAGCCAGACCATAGGGGCTGAGCAGTTCTTC
cdr3_aa: CASSQTIGAEQFF

cdr3_length: 16
d_call: NA
clone_size: NA
j_call: TRBJ2-4
v_call: TRBV4-1
cdr3_nt: TGCGCCAGCAGCCAAGTGGGTCAGCTAGCCAAAAACATTCAGTACTTC
cdr3_aa: CASSQVGQLAKNIQYF

cdr3_length: 14
d_call: TRBD1
clone_size: NA
j_call: TRBJ1-2
v_call: TRBV4-3
cdr3_nt: TGCGCCAGCAGCCAAGGCCTTGACAGGGGAGCCTACACCTTC
cdr3_aa: CASSQGLDRGAYTF

cdr3_length: 9
d_call: NA
clone_size: NA
j_call: TRBJ1-2
v_call: TRBV29-1
cdr3_nt: TGCAGCGTTGGTTATGGCTACACCTTC
cdr3_aa: CSVGYGYTF